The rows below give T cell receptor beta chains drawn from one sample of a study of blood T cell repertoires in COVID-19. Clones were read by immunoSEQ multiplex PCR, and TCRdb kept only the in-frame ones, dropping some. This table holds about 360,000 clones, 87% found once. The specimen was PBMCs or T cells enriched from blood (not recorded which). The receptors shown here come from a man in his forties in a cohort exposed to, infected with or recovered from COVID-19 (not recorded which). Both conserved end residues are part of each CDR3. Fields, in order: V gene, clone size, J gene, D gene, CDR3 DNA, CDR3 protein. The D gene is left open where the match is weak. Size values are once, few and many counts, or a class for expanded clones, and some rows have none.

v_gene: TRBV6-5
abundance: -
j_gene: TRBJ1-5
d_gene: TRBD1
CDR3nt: TGTGCCAGCAGCCTTGACAGGGGTGGACAGCCCCAGCATTTT
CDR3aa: CASSLDRGGQPQHF

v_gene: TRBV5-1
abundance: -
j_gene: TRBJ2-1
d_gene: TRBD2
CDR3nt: TGCGCCAGCAGCTTGACTAGCGGGAACAATGAGCAGTTCTTC
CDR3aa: CASSLTSGNNEQFF

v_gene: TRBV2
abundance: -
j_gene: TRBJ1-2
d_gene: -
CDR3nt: TGTGCCAGCACCCAACGGGGGGAGGGTACGGGCTACACCTTC
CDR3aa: CASTQRGEGTGYTF

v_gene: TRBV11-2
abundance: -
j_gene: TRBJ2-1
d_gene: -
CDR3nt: TGTGCCAGCAGCCCCAGTTTGAATGAGCAGTTCTTC
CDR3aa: CASSPSLNEQFF

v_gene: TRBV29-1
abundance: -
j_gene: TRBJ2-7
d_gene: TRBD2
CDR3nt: TGCAGCGTTGGAGCCCTAGCGGGAGGGCCGAGCTCCTACGAGCAGTACTTC
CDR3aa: CSVGALAGGPSSYEQYF

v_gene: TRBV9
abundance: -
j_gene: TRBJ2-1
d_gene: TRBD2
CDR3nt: TGTGCCAGCAGCGTAGGAGGACTAGCGGGGCAGTTCTTC
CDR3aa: CASSVGGLAGQFF

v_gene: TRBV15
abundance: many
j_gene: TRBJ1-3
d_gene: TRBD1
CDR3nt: TGTGCCACCAGCGGCGGACAGGGGAGCTCTGGAAACACCATATATTTT
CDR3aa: CATSGGQGSSGNTIYF

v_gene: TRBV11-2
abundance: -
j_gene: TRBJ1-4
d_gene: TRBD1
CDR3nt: TGTGCCAGCAGACCGGGACAGGGATCTTATGAAAAACTGTTTTTT
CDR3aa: CASRPGQGSYEKLFF

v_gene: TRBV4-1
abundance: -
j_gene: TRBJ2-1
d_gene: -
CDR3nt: TGCGCCAGCAGCCAACCCGGGGGAATCGGCAATGAGCAGTTCTTC
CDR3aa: CASSQPGGIGNEQFF

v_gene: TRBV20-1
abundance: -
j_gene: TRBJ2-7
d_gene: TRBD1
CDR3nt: TGCAGTGCTAGTCAGGGGGCGGACGTCTACGAGCAGTACTTC
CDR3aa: CSASQGADVYEQYF

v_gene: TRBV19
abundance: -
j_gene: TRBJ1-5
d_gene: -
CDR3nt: TGTGCCAGTAGTGCGACAGTTCATAGCAATCAGCCCCAGCATTTT
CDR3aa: CASSATVHSNQPQHF

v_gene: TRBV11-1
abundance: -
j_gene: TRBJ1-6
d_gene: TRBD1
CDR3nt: TGTGCCAGCAGCTCGGGACAGGGGTTTAATTCACCCCTCCACTTT
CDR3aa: CASSSGQGFNSPLHF

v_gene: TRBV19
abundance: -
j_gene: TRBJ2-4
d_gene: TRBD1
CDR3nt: TGTGCCAGTAGTAGGGACAGACTAGCCAAAAACATTCAGTACTTC
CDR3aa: CASSRDRLAKNIQYF

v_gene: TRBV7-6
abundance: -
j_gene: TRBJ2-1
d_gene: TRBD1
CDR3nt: TGTGCCAGCAGCCGAGGGACAGGTACCTACAATGAGCAGTTCTTC
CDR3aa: CASSRGTGTYNEQFF

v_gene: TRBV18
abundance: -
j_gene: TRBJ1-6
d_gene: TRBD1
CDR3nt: TGTGCCAGCTCACCGATAAAGACAGGGCATTCACCCCTCCACTTT
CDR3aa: CASSPIKTGHSPLHF

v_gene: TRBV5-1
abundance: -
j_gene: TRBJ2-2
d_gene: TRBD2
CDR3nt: TGCGCCAGCAGCCGGGTACGGACTAGCCCCGGGGAGCTGTTTTTT
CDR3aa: CASSRVRTSPGELFF

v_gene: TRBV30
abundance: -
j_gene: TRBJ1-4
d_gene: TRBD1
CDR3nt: TGTGCCTGGAGTGGGGGGGGGACAGGGAGGAAACTGTTTTTT
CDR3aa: CAWSGGGTGRKLFF

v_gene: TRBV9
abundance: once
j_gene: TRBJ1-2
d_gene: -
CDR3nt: TGTGCCAGCAGCCCTAAAGAGGGATACTATGGCTACACCTTC
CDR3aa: CASSPKEGYYGYTF

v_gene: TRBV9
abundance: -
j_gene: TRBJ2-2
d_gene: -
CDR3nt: TGTGCCAGCAGCGTATTGGAGGTAACCGGGGAGCTGTTTTTT
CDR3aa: CASSVLEVTGELFF

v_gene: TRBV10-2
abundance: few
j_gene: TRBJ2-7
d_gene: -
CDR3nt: TGCGCCAGCAGTGACAGGGTTCGCTACGAGCAGTACTTC
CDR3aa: CASSDRVRYEQYF

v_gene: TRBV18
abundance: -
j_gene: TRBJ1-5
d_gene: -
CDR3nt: TGTGCCAGCTCACGACAAGGACAGAGCAATCAGCCCCAGCATTTT
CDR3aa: CASSRQGQSNQPQHF

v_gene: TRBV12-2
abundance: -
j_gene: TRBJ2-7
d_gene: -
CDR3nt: TGTGCAAGTCGCCCCCCCGGGACAGGGGTTGAAGAGCAGTACTTC
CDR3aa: CASRPPGTGVEEQYF

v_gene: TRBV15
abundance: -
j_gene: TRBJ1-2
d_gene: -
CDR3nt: TGTGCCACCAGCTCTAATAACTATGGCTACACCTTC
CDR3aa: CATSSNNYGYTF

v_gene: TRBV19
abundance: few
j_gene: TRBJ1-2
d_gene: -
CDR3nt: TGTGCCAGTAACAACCGGGAGGGAGCTAACTATGGCTACACCTTC
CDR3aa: CASNNREGANYGYTF

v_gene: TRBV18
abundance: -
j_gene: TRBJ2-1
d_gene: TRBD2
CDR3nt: TGTGCCAGCTCACCACCCCTAGCGGGAGGGCCGAATGAGCAGTTCTTC
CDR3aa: CASSPPLAGGPNEQFF

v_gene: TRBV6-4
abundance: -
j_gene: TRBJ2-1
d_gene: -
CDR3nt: TGTGCCAGCAGTGACGGTGAGATTAATGAGCAGTTCTTC
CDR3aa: CASSDGEINEQFF

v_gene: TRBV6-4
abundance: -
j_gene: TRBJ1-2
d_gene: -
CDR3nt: TGTGCCAGCAGTGACTCTAGAAACAGTCTGGAAGGCTACACCTTC
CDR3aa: CASSDSRNSLEGYTF

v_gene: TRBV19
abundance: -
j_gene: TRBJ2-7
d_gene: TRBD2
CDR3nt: TGTGCCAGTAGTATTAGACTAGCGGGAACGCGAGAGCAGTACTTC
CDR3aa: CASSIRLAGTREQYF

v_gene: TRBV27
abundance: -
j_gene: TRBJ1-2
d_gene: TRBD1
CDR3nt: TGTGCCAGCAGTTTATCGAGGACAGGCTATGGCTACACCTTC
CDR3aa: CASSLSRTGYGYTF

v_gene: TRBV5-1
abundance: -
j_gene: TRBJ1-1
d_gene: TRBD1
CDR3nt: TGCGCCAGCAGTGACAGGGGGGGCACTGAAGCTTTCTTT
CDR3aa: CASSDRGGTEAFF

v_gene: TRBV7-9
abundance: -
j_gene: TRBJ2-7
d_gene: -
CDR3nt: TGTGCCAGCAGCTTAGCGGGAGTCTACGAGCAGTACTTC
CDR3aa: CASSLAGVYEQYF

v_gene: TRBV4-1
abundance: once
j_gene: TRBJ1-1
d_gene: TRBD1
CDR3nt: TGCGCCAGCAGCAAAGGACAGGAAAATACTGAAGCTTTCTTT
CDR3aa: CASSKGQENTEAFF

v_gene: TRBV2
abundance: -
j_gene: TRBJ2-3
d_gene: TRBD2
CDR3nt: TGTGCCAGCAGTGAATCCCCGAGCTCTGCGGGAGGAACAGATACGCAGTATTTT
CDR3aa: CASSESPSSAGGTDTQYF

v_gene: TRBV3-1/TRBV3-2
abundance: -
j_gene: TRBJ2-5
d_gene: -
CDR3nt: TGTGCCAGCAGCCAAAGGACTCCGGGATCCGGGGAGACCCAGTACTTC
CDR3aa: CASSQRTPGSGETQYF

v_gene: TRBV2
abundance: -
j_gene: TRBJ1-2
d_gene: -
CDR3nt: TGTGCCAGCAGTGAAACAGGCGGGACCAACTATGGCTACACCTTC
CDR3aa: CASSETGGTNYGYTF

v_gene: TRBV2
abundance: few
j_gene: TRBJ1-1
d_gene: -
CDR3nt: TGTGCCATCGAGTATCCGGTGAACACTGAAGCTTTCTTT
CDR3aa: CAIEYPVNTEAFF